The rows below give T cell receptor beta chains drawn from one sample of a study of cytomegalovirus exposure and HLA in healthy donors. Only in-frame clones appear in the TCRdb table, and some are missing; sequencing was by immunoSEQ multiplex PCR. This table has over 100,000 clones, roughly nine tenths appearing once. The sequenced material came from PBMCs. These receptor sequences come from a woman between 18 and 29 years old in good health and CMV-seronegative. The CDR3 runs from the conserved cysteine through the conserved F or W. The D gene is left open where the match is weak. The listing skips clone size in some rows; elsewhere it reads once, few, many or a size class.

TRBV18	TRBJ2-5	TRBD1	.	TGTGCCAGCTCACTTGGGACAGCGGATATGCGAGAGACCCAGTACTTC	CASSLGTADMRETQYF
TRBV19	TRBJ1-2	TRBD1	once	TGTGCCAGTAGTATCCCCTCTGGTACAGGGGGCCGGGGCTACACCTTC	CASSIPSGTGGRGYTF
TRBV19	TRBJ1-2	TRBD1	.	TGTGCCAGTAGCGACCCGGGACAGGGTATGACTAACTATGGCTACACCTTC	CASSDPGQGMTNYGYTF
TRBV19	TRBJ1-2	.	.	TGTGCCAGTAACATGGGGGGGCGCGATGGCTACACCTTC	CASNMGGRDGYTF
TRBV7-2	TRBJ1-5	.	.	TGTGCCAGCAGCTTAGCGCGGAGTTGGGGGGGGACACGGCAGCCCCAGCATTTT	CASSLARSWGGTRQPQHF
TRBV5-1	TRBJ2-1	.	.	TGCGCCAGCAGCTTGGCGACTACCCGGGCCAATGAGCAGTTCTTC	CASSLATTRANEQFF
TRBV4-1	TRBJ2-7	.	once	TGCGCCAGCAGCCTTTCCGACAGTTACGAGCAGTACTTC	CASSLSDSYEQYF
TRBV6-5	TRBJ2-7	.	.	TGTGCCAGCAGTTACTCGATAGGAGAATCCTACGAGCAGTACTTC	CASSYSIGESYEQYF
TRBV2	TRBJ1-3	TRBD1	.	TGTGCCAGCAGTGGTTTGCAGGGGGCGAGCTCTGGAAACACCATATATTTT	CASSGLQGASSGNTIYF
TRBV6-1	TRBJ1-1	TRBD1	.	TGTGCCAGCAACACAGGGGGTTGGGCTGAAGCTTTCTTT	CASNTGGWAEAFF
TRBV7-2	TRBJ1-1	.	.	TGTGCCAGCAGACGCGGGGTTGTCACTGAAGCTTTCTTT	CASRRGVVTEAFF
TRBV6-4	TRBJ2-2	.	few	TGTGCCAGCAGTGACTCAGTACAGAACACCGGGGAGCTGTTTTTT	CASSDSVQNTGELFF
TRBV5-4	TRBJ1-5	TRBD1	.	TGTGCCAGCAGCCTCCGGACAGGCGACTATAGCAATCAGCCCCAGCATTTT	CASSLRTGDYSNQPQHF
TRBV29-1	TRBJ1-5	TRBD1	.	TGCAGCGTAGGGACAGGCACCAATCAGCCCCAGCATTTT	CSVGTGTNQPQHF
TRBV7-9	TRBJ2-7	.	.	TGTGCCAGCAGCTTAGCTCCTCCCTACCCCTACGAGCAGTACTTC	CASSLAPPYPYEQYF
TRBV29-1	TRBJ1-1	TRBD1	.	TGCAGCGTCACGGGACAGGGGAACACTGAAGCTTTCTTT	CSVTGQGNTEAFF